Listed below are T cell receptor beta chains from one sample, sequenced in a study of Tregs in tolerant kidney transplant recipients. Clones were sequenced by immunoSEQ multiplex PCR, and TCRdb holds only the in-frame ones, with some missing. The table records about 100,000 clones, around 90% of them present only once. The sequences come from CD4+ T cells from blood, collected before the transplant. These receptors came from a human donor who received a combined kidney and bone marrow transplant. Both conserved end residues are part of each CDR3. The D gene is left open where the match is weak. Part of the rows lack a size; the others show once, few, many or a class for expanded clones.

j_call	clone_size	v_call	d_call	cdr3_aa	cdr3_nt
TRBJ2-5	once	TRBV7-2	TRBD2	CASSLPTSGTETQYF	TGTGCCAGCAGCCTCCCGACTAGCGGGACGGAGACCCAGTACTTC
TRBJ1-1	.	TRBV7-8	.	CASSLRPGTEAFF	TGTGCCAGCAGCTTAAGACCGGGCACTGAAGCTTTCTTT
TRBJ2-7	.	TRBV28	.	CASSPGGLAYEQYF	TGTGCCAGCAGTCCCGGGGGACTCGCCTACGAGCAGTACTTC
TRBJ1-1	.	TRBV20-1	.	CSASGGIEAFF	TGCAGTGCTAGTGGCGGGATTGAAGCTTTCTTT
TRBJ1-1	.	TRBV5-4	TRBD1	CASSLQDRDPFF	TGTGCCAGCAGCTTACAGGACAGGGACCCCTTCTTT
TRBJ1-2	.	TRBV6-4	TRBD1	CASSVGQGVPYGYTF	TGTGCCAGCAGTGTGGGACAGGGAGTTCCCTATGGCTACACCTTC
TRBJ2-2	.	TRBV7-2	TRBD1	CASSQRQGITGELFF	TGTGCCAGCAGCCAACGACAGGGCATCACCGGGGAGCTGTTTTTT
TRBJ2-7	.	TRBV2	.	CASSEVLPGQSEQYF	TGTGCCAGCAGTGAGGTTCTACCGGGACAATCCGAGCAGTACTTC
TRBJ1-4	.	TRBV7-2	TRBD1	CASSPDRVEKLFF	TGTGCCAGCAGCCCGGACAGGGTTGAAAAACTGTTTTTT
TRBJ1-2	.	TRBV7-9	.	CASTLQGYGPSGYTF	TGTGCCAGCACCCTACAGGGTTATGGCCCCTCTGGCTACACCTTC
TRBJ1-1	.	TRBV6-5	.	CASSYSILSGNTEAFF	TGTGCCAGCAGTTACTCGATACTGTCAGGGAACACTGAAGCTTTCTTT
TRBJ2-2	.	TRBV5-4	TRBD1	CASSFGGTGHTGELFF	TGTGCCAGCAGCTTCGGTGGGACAGGGCACACCGGGGAGCTGTTTTTT
TRBJ2-7	few	TRBV5-4	TRBD1	CASSHRDRAYEQYF	TGTGCCAGCAGTCACCGGGACAGGGCCTACGAGCAGTACTTC
TRBJ1-4	.	TRBV7-9	.	CASSAAGARGEKLFF	TGTGCCAGCAGCGCAGCGGGGGCGCGCGGTGAAAAACTGTTTTTT
TRBJ2-2	.	TRBV7-9	TRBD2	CASSLGTSRVGTGELFF	TGTGCCAGCAGTTTGGGGACTAGCAGGGTCGGGACCGGGGAGCTGTTTTTT
TRBJ2-7	.	TRBV25-1	.	CASSDSASPYEQYF	TGTGCCAGCAGTGACTCGGCTAGTCCCTACGAGCAGTACTTC
TRBJ2-7	.	TRBV27	TRBD2	CASSHFGRSSSYEQYF	TGTGCCAGCAGTCATTTCGGGAGGTCCAGCTCCTACGAGCAGTACTTC
TRBJ2-7	few	TRBV28	.	CASRRQDSYEQYF	TGTGCCAGCAGACGACAGGACTCCTACGAGCAGTACTTC
TRBJ1-2	.	TRBV19	.	CASTKDSVGYTF	TGTGCCAGTACCAAGGACAGCGTAGGCTACACCTTC
TRBJ2-3	once	TRBV10-2	TRBD1	CASSSPGQGGDTQYF	TGCGCCAGCAGCTCGCCGGGACAGGGTGGAGATACGCAGTATTTT
TRBJ2-7	.	TRBV5-6	TRBD1	CASSRDRGLGYF	TGTGCCAGCAGCCGGGACAGGGGCTTGGGGTACTTC
TRBJ2-7	.	TRBV5-1	TRBD2	CASSLGLAGGSEQYF	TGCGCCAGCAGCTTGGGACTAGCGGGAGGGTCCGAGCAGTACTTC
TRBJ2-7	.	TRBV6-5	TRBD1	CASSRGQGDAEQYF	TGTGCCAGCAGTAGGGGACAGGGAGACGCCGAGCAGTACTTC
TRBJ2-1	.	TRBV15	TRBD2	CATSRSTSGNNEQFF	TGTGCCACCAGCAGAAGCACTAGCGGGAACAATGAGCAGTTCTTC
TRBJ2-5	.	TRBV5-4	.	CASSRGSSFQETQYF	TGTGCCAGCAGCAGGGGAAGTAGCTTCCAAGAGACCCAGTACTTC
TRBJ2-7	.	TRBV28	.	CASSYRSSYEQYF	TGTGCCAGCAGTTACAGGAGCTCCTACGAGCAGTACTTC
TRBJ2-1	.	TRBV11-2	.	CASSLLRSTSYNEQFF	TGTGCCAGCAGCCTTTTGCGGTCCACCTCCTACAATGAGCAGTTCTTC
TRBJ1-4	once	TRBV4-1	.	CASSQPGATNEKLFF	TGCGCCAGCAGCCAACCGGGGGCAACTAATGAAAAACTGTTTTTT
TRBJ2-7	.	TRBV6-6	.	CASSYSKGVEQYF	TGTGCCAGCAGTTACTCGAAGGGAGTAGAGCAGTACTTC
TRBJ1-1	.	TRBV23-1	.	CASSQPPGGGNTEAFF	TGCGCCAGCAGTCAACCCCCCGGGGGTGGTAACACTGAAGCTTTCTTT
TRBJ1-5	.	TRBV19	.	CASSREGSQPQHF	TGTGCCAGTAGTAGAGAGGGGAGTCAGCCCCAGCATTTT
TRBJ1-1	once	TRBV29-1	.	CSVEVAGANTEAFF	TGCAGCGTTGAAGTCGCAGGGGCGAACACTGAAGCTTTCTTT
TRBJ1-1	.	TRBV5-4	.	CASSPRGGQITEAFF	TGTGCCAGCAGCCCCCGCGGGGGGCAGATCACTGAAGCTTTCTTT
TRBJ2-5	.	TRBV7-2	TRBD1	CASNPGGLIGETQYF	TGTGCCAGCAACCCAGGGGGCTTGATTGGAGAGACCCAGTACTTC